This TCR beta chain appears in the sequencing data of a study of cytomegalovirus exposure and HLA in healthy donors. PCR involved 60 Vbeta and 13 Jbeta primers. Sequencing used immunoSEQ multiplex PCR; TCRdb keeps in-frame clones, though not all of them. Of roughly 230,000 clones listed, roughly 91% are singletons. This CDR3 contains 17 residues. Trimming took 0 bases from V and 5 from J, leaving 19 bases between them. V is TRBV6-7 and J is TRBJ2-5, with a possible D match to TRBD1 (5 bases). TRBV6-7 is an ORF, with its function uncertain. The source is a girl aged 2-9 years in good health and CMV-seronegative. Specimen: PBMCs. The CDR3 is CASSYSPAERPGETQYF. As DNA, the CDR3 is TGTGCCAGCAGTTACTCCCCGGCCGAGAGGCCAGGGGAGACCCAGTACTTC.